A selection of T cell receptor beta chains follows, all from one sample in a study of blood T cell repertoires in COVID-19. Here immunoSEQ multiplex PCR was the method, and the copy in TCRdb shows in-frame clones only, minus some. Of hundreds of thousands of clones listed, roughly 89% are singletons. Sequenced: peripheral blood. The receptor source for this set is a woman aged 25-40 years with active or convalescent COVID-19. Both conserved end residues are part of each CDR3. The D gene is left open where the match is weak. Size values are once, few and many counts, or a class for expanded clones, and some rows have none.

TRBJ2-7,TRBV11-2,16,TRBD1,.,TGTGCCAGCAGCTCACCCCGGACAGGGGGCACGAACGAGCAGTACTTC,CASSSPRTGGTNEQYF
TRBJ2-1,TRBV7-9,13,.,.,TGTGCCAGCAGGACTAGTCCAGACAATGAGCAGTTCTTC,CASRTSPDNEQFF
TRBJ2-1,TRBV6-2/TRBV6-3,13,.,.,TGTGCCAGCAGTTTGGTTCAGTACAATGAGCAGTTCTTC,CASSLVQYNEQFF
TRBJ1-2,TRBV5-4,16,TRBD1,.,TGTGCCAGCAGCCCGGGGGCCGGGACAGGGGCCTATGGCTACACCTTC,CASSPGAGTGAYGYTF
TRBJ1-4,TRBV7-8,16,.,.,TGTGCCAGCAGCTTATCGCGGGGCGGAGGGGCTGAAAAACTGTTTTTT,CASSLSRGGGAEKLFF
TRBJ1-6,TRBV7-6,15,TRBD1,.,TGTGCCAGCAGCACGGGACAGGGAGATAATTCACCCCTCCACTTT,CASSTGQGDNSPLHF
TRBJ2-7,TRBV5-4,15,.,once,TGTGCCAGCAGCTTGGGTGGGGTTGGAGGGGACGAGCAGTACTTC,CASSLGGVGGDEQYF
TRBJ2-7,TRBV4-1,15,TRBD2,.,TGCGCCAGCAGCCAAGAAACTAGCGGGCGCTACGAGCAGTACTTC,CASSQETSGRYEQYF
TRBJ2-2,TRBV19,14,.,.,TGTGCCAGTAGTCCCCTGGCCCTTACCGGGGAGCTGTTTTTT,CASSPLALTGELFF
TRBJ2-2,TRBV27,16,TRBD2,.,TGTGCCAGCAGTCCCCTAGCGGGAGCGCTCACCGGGGAGCTGTTTTTT,CASSPLAGALTGELFF
TRBJ1-4,TRBV15,15,TRBD1,once,TGTGCCACCAGCAGATACGGGACAGGCGACGAAAAACTGTTTTTT,CATSRYGTGDEKLFF
TRBJ2-5,TRBV15,17,TRBD2,.,TGTGCCACCAGCAGAGATTGGACGGGAGGTAGGGGAGAGACCCAGTACTTC,CATSRDWTGGRGETQYF
TRBJ1-1,TRBV6-5,11,.,.,TGTGCCAGCATTTCTGTCACTGAAGCTTTCTTT,CASISVTEAFF
TRBJ1-5,TRBV28,11,.,.,TGTGCCAGCAGTCTCAATCAGCCCCAGCATTTT,CASSLNQPQHF
TRBJ2-3,TRBV28,16,TRBD2,.,TGTGCCAGCAGTTTATCCAGCGGGGGGGGAACAGATACGCAGTATTTT,CASSLSSGGGTDTQYF
TRBJ1-2,TRBV4-2,15,TRBD1,.,TGTGCCAGCAGCCAAGAACAGGGGGGGGGCTATGGCTACACCTTC,CASSQEQGGGYGYTF
TRBJ1-2,TRBV5-4,12,.,.,TGTGCCAGCAGCCCAGGGTCAGCAGGCTACACCTTC,CASSPGSAGYTF
TRBJ1-2,TRBV6-6,12,.,.,TGTGCCAGCGGAGATCCAGGGAACGGCTACACCTTC,CASGDPGNGYTF
TRBJ1-5,TRBV24-1,14,TRBD1,.,TGTGCCACCAGTACAGGGGGAAGCAATCAGCCCCAGCATTTT,CATSTGGSNQPQHF
TRBJ1-2,TRBV25-1,12,.,.,TGTGCCAGCAGTCGAGGGTTTTATGGCTACACCTTC,CASSRGFYGYTF
TRBJ2-7,TRBV6-1,15,TRBD1,.,TGTGCCAGCAGTGAAGTGCAGGGGGCGATCTACGAGCAGTACTTC,CASSEVQGAIYEQYF
TRBJ2-1,TRBV28,15,TRBD1,.,TGTGCCAGCAGTTTATGGGGGACAGGGAACAATGAGCAGTTCTTC,CASSLWGTGNNEQFF
TRBJ1-3,TRBV3-1/TRBV3-2,15,.,.,TGTGCCAGCAGCCAAGATTTACAGACCGGAAACACCATATATTTT,CASSQDLQTGNTIYF
TRBJ2-2,TRBV7-9,16,TRBD1,.,TGTGCCAGCAGTCCAATTGACAGGGGGAACACCGGGGAGCTGTTTTTT,CASSPIDRGNTGELFF
TRBJ2-5,TRBV7-2,15,.,.,TGTGCCAGCAGCTTAGGAGGGGGACCCCAAGAGACCCAGTACTTC,CASSLGGGPQETQYF
TRBJ1-1,TRBV21-1,14,.,few,TGTGCCAGCAGCCGCGGACAGACGAACACTGAAGCTTTCTTT,CASSRGQTNTEAFF
TRBJ1-5,TRBV12-5,14,TRBD1,.,TGTGCTAGTGCCGGACAGGGGGCGGATCAGCCCCAGCATTTT,CASAGQGADQPQHF
TRBJ2-2,TRBV5-4,17,.,.,TGTGCCAGCAGCTTGGCCTTCTTCCAGGGGAGCACCGGGGAGCTGTTTTTT,CASSLAFFQGSTGELFF
TRBJ2-2,TRBV4-2,16,TRBD1,.,TGTGCCAGCAGCCGGCGGACAGGGGGCGGGTTCGGGGAGCTGTTTTTT,CASSRRTGGGFGELFF
TRBJ1-1,TRBV19,16,TRBD1,.,TGTGCCAGTAGTAACCTCCCGGGACAGGGGGCGAATGAAGCTTTCTTT,CASSNLPGQGANEAFF
TRBJ1-2,TRBV4-1,14,.,.,TGCGCCAGCAGCCAAGATGAAGCACCCGATGGCTACACCTTC,CASSQDEAPDGYTF
TRBJ2-3,TRBV18,15,TRBD1,once,TGTGCCAGCTCACCTCGGGGACAGCTAACAGATACGCAGTATTTT,CASSPRGQLTDTQYF
TRBJ2-1,TRBV4-1,17,.,.,TGCGCCAGCAGCCAAGATCCCTCTAGCGCGGCCTACAATGAGCAGTTCTTC,CASSQDPSSAAYNEQFF
TRBJ1-1,TRBV30,14,.,.,TGTGCCTGGAGTGTTGGAGCGAGGAACACTGAAGCTTTCTTT,CAWSVGARNTEAFF
TRBJ2-3,TRBV18,14,.,once,TGTGCCAGCTCAGCAGGGGCACACACAGATACGCAGTATTTT,CASSAGAHTDTQYF
TRBJ2-3,TRBV3-1/TRBV3-2,14,.,.,TGTGCCAGCAGCCAAGGGCAGGGCACAGATACGCAGTATTTT,CASSQGQGTDTQYF
TRBJ1-2,TRBV7-8,13,.,few,TGTGCCAGCAGCTTAGGCACAGACTATGGCTACACCTTC,CASSLGTDYGYTF
TRBJ1-4,TRBV5-1,15,.,.,TGCGCCAGCAGCTTTAAAAGCGTGGGTAATGAAAAACTGTTTTTT,CASSFKSVGNEKLFF
TRBJ2-5,TRBV5-1,15,TRBD1,.,TGCGCCAGCAGCTACTGGGGGGACAGGGCAGAGACCCAGTACTTC,CASSYWGDRAETQYF
TRBJ1-5,TRBV27,14,.,.,TGTGCCAGCAGTCAGACAGGCCTTAATCAGCCCCAGCATTTT,CASSQTGLNQPQHF
TRBJ2-3,TRBV19,14,TRBD2,.,TGTGCCAGTCGGCTAGCGGGGGGCCTGGATACGCAGTATTTT,CASRLAGGLDTQYF
TRBJ1-5,TRBV18,14,.,.,TGTGCCAGCTCACCACAGGGGAACAATCAGCCCCAGCATTTT,CASSPQGNNQPQHF
TRBJ2-7,TRBV5-1,14,.,.,TGCGCCAGCAGCTTGGATTCAGGGTCTAAAGAGCAGTACTTC,CASSLDSGSKEQYF
TRBJ1-1,TRBV6-5,15,.,.,TGTGCCATACATGGACTCGGGGGAGCGGGTACTGAAGCTTTCTTT,CAIHGLGGAGTEAFF
TRBJ2-7,TRBV6-1,12,.,.,TGTGCCAGCCAACAAGATACCTACGAGCAGTACTTC,CASQQDTYEQYF
TRBJ1-2,TRBV5-1,17,TRBD1,once,TGCGCCAGCAGCATAACCCAGGGGGAACTGTCCCACTTTGGCTACACCTTC,CASSITQGELSHFGYTF
TRBJ2-1,TRBV7-6,13,.,.,TGTGCCAGCAGCACCCTAGCGAACAATGAGCAGTTCTTC,CASSTLANNEQFF
TRBJ2-1,TRBV29-1,13,.,.,TGCAGCGTTGAAGATATTCCCTACAATGAGCAGTTCTTC,CSVEDIPYNEQFF
TRBJ1-6,TRBV4-2,14,.,.,TGTGCCAGCAGCCAAGACGGGGGGGGTTCACCCCTCCACTTT,CASSQDGGGSPLHF
TRBJ1-3,TRBV3-1/TRBV3-2,15,TRBD1,.,TGTGCCAGCAGCGAGACAGGGGGGATTAGAAACACCATATATTTT,CASSETGGIRNTIYF
TRBJ1-6,TRBV5-1,17,TRBD1,.,TGCGCCAGCAGTCAGGACAGGCCTAGCTCCTATAATTCACCCCTCCACTTT,CASSQDRPSSYNSPLHF